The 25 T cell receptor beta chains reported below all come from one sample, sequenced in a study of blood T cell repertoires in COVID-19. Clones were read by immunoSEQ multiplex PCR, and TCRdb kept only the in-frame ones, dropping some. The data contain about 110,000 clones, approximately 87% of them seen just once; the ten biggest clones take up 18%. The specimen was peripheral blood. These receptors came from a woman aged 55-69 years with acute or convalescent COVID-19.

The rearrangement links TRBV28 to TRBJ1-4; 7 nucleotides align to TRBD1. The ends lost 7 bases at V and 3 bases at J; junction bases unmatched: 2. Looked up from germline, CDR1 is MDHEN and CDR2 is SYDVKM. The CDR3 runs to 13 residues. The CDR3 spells CASKGTANEKLFF. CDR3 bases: TGTGCCAGCAAGGGGACAGCTAATGAAAAACTGTTTTTT.

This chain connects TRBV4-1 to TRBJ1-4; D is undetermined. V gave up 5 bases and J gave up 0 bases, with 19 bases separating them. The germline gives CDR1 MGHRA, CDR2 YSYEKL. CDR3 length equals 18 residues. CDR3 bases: TGCGCCAGCAGCTCTAATCCCTTGGCGGACTCAACTAATGAAAAACTGTTTTTT. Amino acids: CASSSNPLADSTNEKLFF.

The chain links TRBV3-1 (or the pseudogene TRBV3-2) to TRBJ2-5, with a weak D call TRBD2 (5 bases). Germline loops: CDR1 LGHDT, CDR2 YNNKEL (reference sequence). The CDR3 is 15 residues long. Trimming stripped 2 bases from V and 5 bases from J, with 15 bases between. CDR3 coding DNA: TGTGCCAGCAGCCAACTCCAGCGATCGGGGGAGACCCAGTACTTC. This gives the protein CASSQLQRSGETQYF.

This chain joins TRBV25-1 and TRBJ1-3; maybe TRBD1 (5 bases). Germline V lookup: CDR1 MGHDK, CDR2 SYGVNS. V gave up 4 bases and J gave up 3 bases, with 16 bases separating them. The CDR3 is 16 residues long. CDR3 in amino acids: CASSGRRRVGGNTIYF. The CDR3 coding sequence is TGTGCCAGCAGTGGTCGGCGCAGGGTCGGTGGAAACACCATATATTTT.

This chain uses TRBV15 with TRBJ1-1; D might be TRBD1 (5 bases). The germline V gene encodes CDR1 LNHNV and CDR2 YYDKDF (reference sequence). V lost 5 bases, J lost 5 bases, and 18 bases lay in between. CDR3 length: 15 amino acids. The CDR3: CATSVQGGVQTEAFF. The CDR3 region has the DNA TGTGCCACCAGCGTCCAGGGTGGGGTTCAGACTGAAGCTTTCTTT.

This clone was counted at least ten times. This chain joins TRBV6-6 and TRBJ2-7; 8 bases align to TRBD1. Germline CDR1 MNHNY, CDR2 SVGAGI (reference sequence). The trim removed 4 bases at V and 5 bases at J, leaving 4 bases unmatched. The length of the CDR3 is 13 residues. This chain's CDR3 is CASSWTGSDEQYF. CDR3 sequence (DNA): TGTGCCAGCAGTTGGACAGGGAGCGACGAGCAGTACTTC.

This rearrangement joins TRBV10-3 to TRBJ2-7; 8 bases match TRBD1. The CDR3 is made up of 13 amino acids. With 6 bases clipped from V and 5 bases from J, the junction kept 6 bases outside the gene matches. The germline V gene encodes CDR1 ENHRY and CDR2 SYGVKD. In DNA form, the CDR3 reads TGTGCCATCAGGCCACAGGGGGTTGACGAGCAGTACTTC. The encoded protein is CAIRPQGVDEQYF.

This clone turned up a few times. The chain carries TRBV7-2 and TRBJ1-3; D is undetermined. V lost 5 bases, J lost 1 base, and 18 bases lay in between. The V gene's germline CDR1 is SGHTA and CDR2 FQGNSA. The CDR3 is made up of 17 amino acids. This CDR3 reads CASSTGPPGASGNTIYF. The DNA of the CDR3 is TGTGCCAGCAGCACTGGGCCCCCGGGAGCTTCTGGAAACACCATATATTTT.

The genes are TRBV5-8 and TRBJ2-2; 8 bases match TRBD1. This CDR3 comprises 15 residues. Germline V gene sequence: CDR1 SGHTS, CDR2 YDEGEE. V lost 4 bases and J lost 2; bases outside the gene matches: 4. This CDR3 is CASSLGQGNTGELFF. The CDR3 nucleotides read TGTGCCAGCAGCCTAGGACAGGGCAACACCGGGGAGCTGTTTTTT.

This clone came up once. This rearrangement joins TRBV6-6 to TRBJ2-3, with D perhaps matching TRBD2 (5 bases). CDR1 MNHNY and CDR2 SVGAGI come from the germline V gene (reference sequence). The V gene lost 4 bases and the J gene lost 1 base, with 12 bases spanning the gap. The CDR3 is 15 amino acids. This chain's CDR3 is CASSLGGFGTDTQYF. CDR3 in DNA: TGTGCCAGCAGTTTGGGCGGGTTCGGCACAGATACGCAGTATTTT.

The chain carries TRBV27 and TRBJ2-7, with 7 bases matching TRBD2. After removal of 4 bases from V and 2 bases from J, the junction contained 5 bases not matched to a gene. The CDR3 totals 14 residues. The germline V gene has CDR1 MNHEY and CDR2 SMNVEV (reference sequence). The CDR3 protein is CASSSTSPPYEQYF. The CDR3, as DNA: TGTGCCAGCAGTTCGACTAGCCCCCCCTACGAGCAGTACTTC.

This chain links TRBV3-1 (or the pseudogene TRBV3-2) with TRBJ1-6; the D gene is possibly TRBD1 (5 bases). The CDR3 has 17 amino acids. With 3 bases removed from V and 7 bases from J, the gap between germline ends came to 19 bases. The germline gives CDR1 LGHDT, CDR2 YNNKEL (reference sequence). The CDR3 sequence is CASSQDISVGPNSPLHF. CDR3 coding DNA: TGTGCCAGCAGCCAGGATATAAGTGTGGGGCCAAATTCACCCCTCCACTTT.

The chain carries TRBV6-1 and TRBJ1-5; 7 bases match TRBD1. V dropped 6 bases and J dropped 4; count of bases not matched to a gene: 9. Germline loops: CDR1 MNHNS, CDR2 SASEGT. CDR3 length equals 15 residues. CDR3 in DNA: TGTGCCAGCAGCGACCCCGGACAGGTTAATCAGCCCCAGCATTTT. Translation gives CASSDPGQVNQPQHF.

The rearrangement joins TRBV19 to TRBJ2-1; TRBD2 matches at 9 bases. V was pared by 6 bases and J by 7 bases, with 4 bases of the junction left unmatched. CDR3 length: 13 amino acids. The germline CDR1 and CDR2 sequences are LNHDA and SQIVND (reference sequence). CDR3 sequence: CASSLTSGNEQFF. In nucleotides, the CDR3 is TGTGCCAGTAGCCTGACTAGCGGAAATGAGCAGTTCTTC.

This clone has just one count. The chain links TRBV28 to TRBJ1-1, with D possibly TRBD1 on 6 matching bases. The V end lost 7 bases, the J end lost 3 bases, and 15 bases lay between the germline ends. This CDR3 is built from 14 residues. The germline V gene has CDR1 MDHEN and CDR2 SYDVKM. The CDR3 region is CASKGGGQHTEAFF. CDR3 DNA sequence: TGTGCCAGCAAGGGGGGAGGGCAGCACACTGAAGCTTTCTTT.

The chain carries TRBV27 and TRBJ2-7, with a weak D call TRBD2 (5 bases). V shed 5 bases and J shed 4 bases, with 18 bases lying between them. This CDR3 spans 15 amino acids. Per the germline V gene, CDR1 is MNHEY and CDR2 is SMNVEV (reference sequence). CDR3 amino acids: CASSGRAVGYYEQYF. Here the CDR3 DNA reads TGTGCCAGCAGTGGGAGAGCCGTCGGGTATTACGAGCAGTACTTC.

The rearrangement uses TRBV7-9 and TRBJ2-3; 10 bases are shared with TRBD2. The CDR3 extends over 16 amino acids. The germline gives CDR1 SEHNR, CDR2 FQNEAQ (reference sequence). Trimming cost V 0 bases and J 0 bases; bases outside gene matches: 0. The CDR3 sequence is CASSLALAGSTDTQYF. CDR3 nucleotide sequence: TGTGCCAGCAGCTTAGCACTAGCGGGGAGCACAGATACGCAGTATTTT. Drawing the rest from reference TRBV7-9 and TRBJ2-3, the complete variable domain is DTGVSQNPRHKITKRGQNVTFRCDPISEHNRLYWYRQTLGQGPEFLTYFQNEAQLEKSRLLSDRFSAERPKGSFSTLEIQRTEQGDSAMYLCASSLALAGSTDTQYFGPGTRLTVL.

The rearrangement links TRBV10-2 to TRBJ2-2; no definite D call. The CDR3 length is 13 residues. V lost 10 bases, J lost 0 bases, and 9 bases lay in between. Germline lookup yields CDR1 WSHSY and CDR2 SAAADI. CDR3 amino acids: CATTVTNTGELFF. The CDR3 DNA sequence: TGCGCCACGACTGTAACGAACACCGGGGAGCTGTTTTTT.

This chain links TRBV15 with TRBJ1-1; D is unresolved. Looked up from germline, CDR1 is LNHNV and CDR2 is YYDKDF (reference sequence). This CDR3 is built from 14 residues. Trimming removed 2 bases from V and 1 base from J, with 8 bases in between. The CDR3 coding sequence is TGTGCCACCAGCAGACAGGTGAAGAACACTGAAGCTTTCTTT. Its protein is CATSRQVKNTEAFF. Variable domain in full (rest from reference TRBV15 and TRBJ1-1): DAMVIQNPRYQVTQFGKPVTLSCSQTLNHNVMYWYQQKSSQAPKLLFHYYDKDFNNEADTPDNFQSRRPNTSFCFLDIRSPGLGDTAMYLCATSRQVKNTEAFFGQGTRLTVV.

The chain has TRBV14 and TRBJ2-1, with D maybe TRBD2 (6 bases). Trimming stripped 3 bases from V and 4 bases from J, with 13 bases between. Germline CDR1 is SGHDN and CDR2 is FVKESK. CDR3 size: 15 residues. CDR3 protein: CASSQDHGGYNEQFF. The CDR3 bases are TGTGCCAGCAGCCAGGACCATGGGGGGTACAATGAGCAGTTCTTC.

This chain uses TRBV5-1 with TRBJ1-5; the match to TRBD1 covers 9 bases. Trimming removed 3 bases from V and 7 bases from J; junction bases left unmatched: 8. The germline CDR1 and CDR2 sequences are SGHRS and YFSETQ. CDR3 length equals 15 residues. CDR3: CASSSTGGPGQPQHF. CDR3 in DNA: TGCGCCAGCAGCTCTACAGGGGGCCCAGGGCAGCCCCAGCATTTT. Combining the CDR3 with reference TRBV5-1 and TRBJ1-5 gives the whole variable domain KAGVTQTPRYLIKTRGQQVTLSCSPISGHRSVSWYQQTPGQGLQFLFEYFSETQRNKGNFPGRFSGRQFSNSRSEMNVSTLELGDSALYLCASSSTGGPGQPQHFGDGTRLSIL.

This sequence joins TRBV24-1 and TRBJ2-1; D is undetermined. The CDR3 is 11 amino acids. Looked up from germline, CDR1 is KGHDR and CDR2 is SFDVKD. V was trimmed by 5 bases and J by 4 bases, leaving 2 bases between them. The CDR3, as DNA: TGTGCCACCAGTGCTTACAATGAGCAGTTCTTC. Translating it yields CATSAYNEQFF.

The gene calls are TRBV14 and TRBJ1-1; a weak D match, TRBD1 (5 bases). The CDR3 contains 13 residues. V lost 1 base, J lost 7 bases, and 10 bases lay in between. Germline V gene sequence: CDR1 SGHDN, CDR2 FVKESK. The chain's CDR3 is CASSQVQDLEAFF. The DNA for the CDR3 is TGTGCCAGCAGCCAAGTACAGGATCTTGAAGCTTTCTTT.

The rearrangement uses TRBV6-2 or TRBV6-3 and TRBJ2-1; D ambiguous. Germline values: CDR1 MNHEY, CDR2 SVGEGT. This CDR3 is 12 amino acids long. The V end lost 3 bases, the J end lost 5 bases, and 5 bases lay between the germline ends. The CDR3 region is CASSYHDNEQFF. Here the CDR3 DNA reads TGTGCCAGCAGTTATCATGACAATGAGCAGTTCTTC.

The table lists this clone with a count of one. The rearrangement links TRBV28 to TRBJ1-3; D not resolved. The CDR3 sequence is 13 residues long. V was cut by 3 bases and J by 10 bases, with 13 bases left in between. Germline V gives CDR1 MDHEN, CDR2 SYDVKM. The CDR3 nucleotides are TGTGCCAGCAGTTTGGCCGGCGCGGGGACCATATATTTT. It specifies CASSLAGAGTIYF.